This paragraph reports one TCR beta chain. Its antigen is unidentified. Full-length variable regions came from constant-region reverse primers plus semi-nested Nested Universal Primer A PCR. TCRdb ran MiXCR on the 5' RACE reads and lists one entry per CDR3 protein. The sample lists 7,800 or so distinct CDR3 sequences; approximately 73% were seen once. Tregs were sorted as CD4+CD25+CD127-/low cells. Regarding the study as a whole: Tumor memory CD4+ T cell TCR gene usage was found to cluster with blood and lymph node memory CD4+ cells and with lymph node naive CD4+ cells. Larger-cohort validation covered only one TCR beta V-J rearrangement.

The CDR3 covers 13 residues. The germline V gene encodes CDR1 LGHNT and CDR2 FRNRAP. The ends were cut back, 5 bases at V and 11 bases at J, with 13 bases in the middle. V and J are TRBV12-5 and TRBJ1-6, with D hard to call. The specimen sequenced was tumor-infiltrating Tregs sorted from the breast tumor. The TCR was taken from a female donor with breast cancer. DNA for the CDR3: TGTGCTAGTGGTCCCGACCCTGTCGCACCCCTCCACTTT. Residues: CASGPDPVAPLHF. The entire variable domain, with the rest obtained from reference TRBV12-5 and TRBJ1-6, is as follows: DARVTQTPRHKVTEMGQEVTMRCQPILGHNTVFWYRQTMMQGLELLAYFRNRAPLDDSGMPKDRFSAEMPDATLATLKIQPSEPRDSAVYFCASGPDPVAPLHFGNGTRLTVT.